This TCR beta chain is drawn from a study of molecular identifiers for immune sequencing clone quantification. Sorted inputs of roughly 17,000 to 1,100,000 cells, with 10%, 30% or 50% RNA, yielded naive CD8 libraries. Trimming cost V 7 bases and J 2 bases; bases outside gene matches: 9. This CDR3 contains 18 residues. TCRdb re-derived calls from the PCR reads in MiXCR, one entry per CDR3 protein. The profile shows over 550,000 distinct CDR3 sequences, 25% of them singletons. The rearrangement uses TRBV12-3 or TRBV12-4 and TRBJ2-3; TRBD2 aligns across 16 bases. The sequence came from a human donor in good health. Some libraries in this study had Jurkat cell RNA spiked in. Sequences were obtained from naive CD8+ T cells from blood, with Jurkat cell RNA spiked in. As to subset: FACS-sorted CD8+CD4-CCR7+CD45RA+ naive T cells. CDR3 sequence: CASNPGTSGGGITDTQYF. The CDR3 DNA reads TGTGCCAGCAACCCTGGGACTAGCGGGGGGGGTATCACAGATACGCAGTATTTT.